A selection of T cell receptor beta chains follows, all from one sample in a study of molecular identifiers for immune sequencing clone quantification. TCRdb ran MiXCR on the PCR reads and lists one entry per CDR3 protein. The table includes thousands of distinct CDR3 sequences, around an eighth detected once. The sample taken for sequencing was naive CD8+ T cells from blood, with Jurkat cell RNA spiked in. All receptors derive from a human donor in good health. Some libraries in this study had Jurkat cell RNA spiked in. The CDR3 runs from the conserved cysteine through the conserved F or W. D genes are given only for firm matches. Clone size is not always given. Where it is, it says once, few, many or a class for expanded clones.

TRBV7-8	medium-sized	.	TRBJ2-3	TGTGCCAGCAGCTTATACGGCGGGCGGGCGGATACGCAGTATTTT	CASSLYGGRADTQYF
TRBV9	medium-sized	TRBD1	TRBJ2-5	TGTGCCACAACATCAACAGGGGCCCCGTGGGAGACCCAGTACTTC	CATTSTGAPWETQYF
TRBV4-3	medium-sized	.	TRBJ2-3	TGCGCCAGCAGCCTAGCGTCCTCTGGCACAGATACGCAGTATTTT	CASSLASSGTDTQYF
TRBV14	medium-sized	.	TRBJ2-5	TGTGCCAGCAGCCCTACGGACGCGGTTTGGCCGACCCAGTACTTC	CASSPTDAVWPTQYF
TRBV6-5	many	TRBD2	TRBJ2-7	TGTGCCAGCAGTTTCGGGACTAGCGGGAGTTTTTACGAGCAGTACTTC	CASSFGTSGSFYEQYF
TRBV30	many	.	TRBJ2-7	TGTGCCTGGAGTCCCCCAGACTCCTACGAGCAGTACTTC	CAWSPPDSYEQYF
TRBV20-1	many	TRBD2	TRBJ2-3	TGCAGTGCTAGAAGCCCGACTAGCGAGACTAGCACAGATACGCAGTATTTT	CSARSPTSETSTDTQYF
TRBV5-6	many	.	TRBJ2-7	TGTGCCAGCAGCTTGTCGGGGAGCTCCTACGAGCAGTACTTC	CASSLSGSSYEQYF
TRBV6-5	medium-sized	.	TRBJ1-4	TGTGCCAGCTCGGTGGAGGGAGGAGTTTGGGAAAAACTGTTTTTT	CASSVEGGVWEKLFF
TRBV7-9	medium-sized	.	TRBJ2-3	TGTGCCAGCAGCCGACATGCGGGGGCCGGCACAGATACGCAGTATTTT	CASSRHAGAGTDTQYF
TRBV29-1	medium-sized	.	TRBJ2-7	TGCAGCGTTCCCTGGCCCATGAGAGGGGTCAACCCGCTCCCCTACGAGCAGTACTTC	CSVPWPMRGVNPLPYEQYF
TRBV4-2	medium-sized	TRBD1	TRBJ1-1	TGTGCCAGCAGCCAAGAGGGACAGGGGGGAAACACTGAAGCTTTCTTT	CASSQEGQGGNTEAFF
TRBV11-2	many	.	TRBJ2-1	TGTGCCAGCAGCTTGGGTCAGATGATATTGCATACCGAGGCCTTC	CASSLGQMILHTEAF
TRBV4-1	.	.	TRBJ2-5	TGCGCCAGCAGCCAAGCGGCCTGGCCCGTTGAGACCCAGTACTTC	CASSQAAWPVETQYF
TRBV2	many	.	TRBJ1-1	TGTGCCAGCAGTCTGACAGGAAACACTGAAGCTTTCTTT	CASSLTGNTEAFF
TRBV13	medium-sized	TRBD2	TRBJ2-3	TGTGCCAGCAGCCCACTAGCGGGAGGTACAGATACGCAGTATTTT	CASSPLAGGTDTQYF
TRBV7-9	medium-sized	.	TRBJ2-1	TGTGCCAGCACCCCCCCGGGTCGAGGTGCGGCGGAGCAGTTCTTC	CASTPPGRGAAEQFF
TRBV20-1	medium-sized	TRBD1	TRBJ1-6	TGCAGTGCTAGAGATCCGGGGACAGGGTATAATTCACCCCTCCACTTT	CSARDPGTGYNSPLHF
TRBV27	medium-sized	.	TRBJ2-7	TGTGCCAGCAGTCAGGGCCCGCCCTACGAGCAGTACTTC	CASSQGPPYEQYF
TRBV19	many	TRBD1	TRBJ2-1	TGTGCCAGTAGTCACGACAGGGGCTACAATGAGCAGTTCTTC	CASSHDRGYNEQFF
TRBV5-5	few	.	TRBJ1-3	TGTGCCAGCAGCTCCTCGACGGGCTCTGGAAACACCATATATTTT	CASSSSTGSGNTIYF
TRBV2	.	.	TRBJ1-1	TGTGCCAGCAGTGATGTTATGGAACTTGAAGCTTTCTTT	CASSDVMELEAFF
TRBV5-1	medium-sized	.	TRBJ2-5	TGCGCCAGCAGCACCGAAAACCAAGAGACCCAGTACTTC	CASSTENQETQYF
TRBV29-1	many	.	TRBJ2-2	TGCAGCGTTGAATCAGGGAACGGGGAGCTGTTTTTT	CSVESGNGELFF
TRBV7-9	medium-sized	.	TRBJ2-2	TGTGCCAGCAGGCAAAACACCGGGGAGCTGTTTTTT	CASRQNTGELFF
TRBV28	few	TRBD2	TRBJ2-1	TGTGCCAGCAGTCGAAGGACTAGCGGGACCTACAATGAGCAGTTCTTC	CASSRRTSGTYNEQFF
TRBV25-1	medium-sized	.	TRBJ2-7	TGTGCCATCTCGGTTAGCGGCGGCTACGAGCAGTACTTC	CAISVSGGYEQYF
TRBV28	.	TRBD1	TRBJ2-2	TGTGCCAGCAGTCAGGACAGGGAGAACACCGGGGAGCTGTTTTTT	CASSQDRENTGELFF
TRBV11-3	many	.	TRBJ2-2	TGTGCCAGCAGCTCACGGCACGGGCCATCCGGGGAGCTGTTTTTT	CASSSRHGPSGELFF
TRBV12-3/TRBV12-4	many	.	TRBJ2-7	TGTGCCAGCAGTGCAGCCGGACTCTACGAGCAGTACTTC	CASSAAGLYEQYF
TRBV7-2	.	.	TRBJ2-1	TGTGCCAGCAGCTTAGGCGTCCAGCACTCCTACAATGAGCGGCTCTTC	CASSLGVQHSYNERLF
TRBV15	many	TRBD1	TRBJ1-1	TGTGCCACCAGCAGCTCCCGGGACAGTTGGGGCAGTTTCTTT	CATSSSRDSWGSFF
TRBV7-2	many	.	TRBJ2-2	TGTGCCACCGAGCGGGTTTCCACCGGGGAGCTGTTTTTT	CATERVSTGELFF
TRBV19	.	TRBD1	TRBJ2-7	TGTGCCAGTACCCCCGGGACAGGGGGCTCCTACGAGCAGTACTTC	CASTPGTGGSYEQYF
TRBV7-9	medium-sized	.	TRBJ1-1	TGTGCCAGCAGCCCCTTCTCCATGGGACAGAACACTGAAGCTTTCTTT	CASSPFSMGQNTEAFF
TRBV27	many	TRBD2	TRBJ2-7	TGTGCCAGCAGTTTAGTAGCGGGAGTGGGTCCCGACGAGCAGTACTTC	CASSLVAGVGPDEQYF
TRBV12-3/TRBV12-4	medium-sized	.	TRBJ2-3	TGTGCCAGCAGTCAGACCCCAAACCCCACAGATACGCAGTATTTT	CASSQTPNPTDTQYF
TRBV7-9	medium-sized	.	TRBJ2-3	TGTGCCAGCAGCGAGGACTTCACAGATACGCAGTATTTT	CASSEDFTDTQYF
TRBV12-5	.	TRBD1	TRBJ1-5	TGTGCTAGTAGTTTGACGCTTGGGACAGGGGGCATCGTCAGCAATCAGCCCCAGCATTTT	CASSLTLGTGGIVSNQPQHF
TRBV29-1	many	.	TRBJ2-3	TGCAGCGCCTACTCGGGTACGCAGTATTTT	CSAYSGTQYF